This T cell receptor beta chain was identified in a study of technical replicates of blood from several donors. Clones were sequenced by immunoSEQ multiplex PCR, and TCRdb holds only the in-frame ones, with some missing. The sample contains about 73,000 clones, approximately 90% of which appear only once. This sequence was found in a human donor in good health. Some clones in this sample may be carry-over from other donors' samples. Sequenced sample: PBMCs.

The CDR3 DNA sequence: TGTGCCAGCAGCTTGGTCCCAGGGTTGGAGACCCAGTACTTC. Translated: CASSLVPGLETQYF. The genes are TRBV5-6 and TRBJ2-5; TRBD1 is a possible D gene (5 bases). The CDR3 contains 14 residues. V lost 0 bases and J 5 bases, leaving 11 bases between the germline ends. CDR1 is SGHDT, CDR2 YYEEEE, per germline.